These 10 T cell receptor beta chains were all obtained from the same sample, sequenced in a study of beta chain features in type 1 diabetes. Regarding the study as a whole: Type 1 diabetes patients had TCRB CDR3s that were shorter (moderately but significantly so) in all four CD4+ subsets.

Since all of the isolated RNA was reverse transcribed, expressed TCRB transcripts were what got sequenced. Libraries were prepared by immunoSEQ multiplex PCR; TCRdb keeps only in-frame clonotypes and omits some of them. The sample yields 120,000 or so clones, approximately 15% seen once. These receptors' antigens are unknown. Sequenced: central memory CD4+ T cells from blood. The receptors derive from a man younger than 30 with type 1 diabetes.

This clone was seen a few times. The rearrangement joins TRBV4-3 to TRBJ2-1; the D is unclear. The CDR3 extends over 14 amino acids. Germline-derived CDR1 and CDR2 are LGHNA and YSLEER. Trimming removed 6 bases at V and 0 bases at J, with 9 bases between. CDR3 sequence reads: CASRLQSSYNEQFF. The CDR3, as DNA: TGCGCCAGCAGGTTACAGAGCTCCTACAATGAGCAGTTCTTC.

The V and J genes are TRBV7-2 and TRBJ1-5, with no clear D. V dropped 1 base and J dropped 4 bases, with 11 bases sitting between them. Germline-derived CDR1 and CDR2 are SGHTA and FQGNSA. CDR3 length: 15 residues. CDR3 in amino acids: CASSLVGSANQPQHF. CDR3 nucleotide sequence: TGTGCCAGCAGCTTAGTTGGGTCAGCTAATCAGCCCCAGCATTTT.

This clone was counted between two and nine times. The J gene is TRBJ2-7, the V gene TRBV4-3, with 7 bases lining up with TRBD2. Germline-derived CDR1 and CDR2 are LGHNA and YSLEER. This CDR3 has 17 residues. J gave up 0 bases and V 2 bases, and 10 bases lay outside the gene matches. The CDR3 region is CASSQSQVGGSSYEQYF. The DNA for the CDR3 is TGCGCCAGCAGCCAATCCCAGGTCGGGGGGAGCTCCTACGAGCAGTACTTC.

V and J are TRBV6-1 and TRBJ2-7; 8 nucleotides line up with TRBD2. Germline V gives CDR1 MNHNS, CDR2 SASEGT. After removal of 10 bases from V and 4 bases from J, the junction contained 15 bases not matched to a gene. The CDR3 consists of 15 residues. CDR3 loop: CATDREGTPQYEQYF. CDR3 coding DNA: TGTGCCACCGATCGGGAGGGGACTCCACAGTACGAGCAGTACTTC.

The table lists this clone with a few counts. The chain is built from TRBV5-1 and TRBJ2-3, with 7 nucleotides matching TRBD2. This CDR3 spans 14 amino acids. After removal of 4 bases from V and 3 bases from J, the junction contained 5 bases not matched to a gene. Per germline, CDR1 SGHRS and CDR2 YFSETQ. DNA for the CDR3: TGCGCCAGCAGCCCCGGGACTACTACAGATACGCAGTATTTT. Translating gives CASSPGTTTDTQYF.

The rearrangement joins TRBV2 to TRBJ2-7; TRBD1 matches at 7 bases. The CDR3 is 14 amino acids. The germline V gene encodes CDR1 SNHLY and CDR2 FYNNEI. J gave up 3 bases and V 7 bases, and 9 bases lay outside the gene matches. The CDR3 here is CASTKGQLDYEQYF. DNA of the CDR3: TGTGCCAGCACTAAGGGACAGCTAGACTACGAGCAGTACTTC.

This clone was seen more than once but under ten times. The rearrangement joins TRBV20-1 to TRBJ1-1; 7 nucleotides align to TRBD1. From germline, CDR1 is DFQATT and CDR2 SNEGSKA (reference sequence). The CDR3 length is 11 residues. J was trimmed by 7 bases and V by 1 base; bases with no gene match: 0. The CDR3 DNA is TGCAGTGCTAGAGGGACAGGTGAAGCTTTCTTT. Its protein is CSARGTGEAFF.

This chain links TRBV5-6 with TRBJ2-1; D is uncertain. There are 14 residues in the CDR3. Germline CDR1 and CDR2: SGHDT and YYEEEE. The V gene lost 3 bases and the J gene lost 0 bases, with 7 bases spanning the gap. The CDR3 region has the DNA TGTGCCAGCAGCTGGGATACCTCCTACAATGAGCAGTTCTTC. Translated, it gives CASSWDTSYNEQFF.

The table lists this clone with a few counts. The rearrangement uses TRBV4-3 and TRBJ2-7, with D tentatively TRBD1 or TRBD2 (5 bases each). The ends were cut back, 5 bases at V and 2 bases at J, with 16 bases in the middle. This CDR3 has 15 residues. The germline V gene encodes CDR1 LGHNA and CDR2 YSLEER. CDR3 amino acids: CASSRTSGTPYEQYF. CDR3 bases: TGCGCCAGCAGCAGAACCTCCGGGACCCCCTACGAGCAGTACTTC.

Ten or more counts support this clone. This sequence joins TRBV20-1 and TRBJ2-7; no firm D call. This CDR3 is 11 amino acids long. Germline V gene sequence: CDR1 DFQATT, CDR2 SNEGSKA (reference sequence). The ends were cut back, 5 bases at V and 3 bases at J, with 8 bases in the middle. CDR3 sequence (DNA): TGCAGTGCTGCCGAGAGCTACGAGCAGTACTTC. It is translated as CSAAESYEQYF.